The 27 T cell receptor beta chains in this list originate from one sample, sequenced in a study of OX40 agonist ivuxolimab in advanced cancers. The table came from immunoSEQ multiplex PCR; TCRdb's copy has only in-frame clones and leaves some out. The profile shows some 20,000 clones, around four fifths of them singletons. Sequenced material: CD4+ or CD8+ T cells sorted from blood, taken in a trial of the OX40 agonist ivuxolimab. The source of these receptors is an adult with an advanced solid tumor such as melanoma, head and neck, liver or kidney cancer.

The chain combines TRBV9 with TRBJ2-2; the match to TRBD1 covers 7 bases. The CDR3 covers 16 residues. The J segment lost 4 bases and the V segment lost 3 bases, leaving 9 bases of the junction unmatched. In germline, CDR1 is SGDLS, CDR2 YYNGEE. The CDR3 coding sequence is TGTGCCAGCAGCGGCCGGGACAGCGATATCACCGGGGAGCTGTTTTTT. It encodes CASSGRDSDITGELFF.

This clone was seen a few times. The DNA of the CDR3 is TGTGCCAGCAGCCCTAGCGGGGGGGCTGAAGCTTTCTTT. The encoded protein is CASSPSGGAEAFF. The V and J genes are TRBV9 and TRBJ1-1; weak D call: TRBD1 (5 bases). Trimming cost V 4 bases and J 6 bases, with 13 bases left between them. Looked up from germline, CDR1 is SGDLS and CDR2 is YYNGEE. This CDR3 is 13 amino acids long.

V usage is TRBV6-5 and J usage is TRBJ1-5; D might be TRBD1 (6 bases). The CDR3 has 14 residues. V gave up 6 bases and J gave up 1 base, with 10 bases separating them. Germline loops: CDR1 MNHEY, CDR2 SVGAGI. The DNA for the CDR3 is TGTGCCAGCAGGCCCGGACAGAGCAATCAGCCCCAGCATTTT. Protein product: CASRPGQSNQPQHF.

V is TRBV29-1 and J is TRBJ1-2; weak D call: TRBD1 (6 bases). Trimming left V 2 bases short and J 3 bases short, with 16 bases between. The CDR3 spans 15 residues. CDR1 is SQVTM, CDR2 ANQGSEA, per germline. The CDR3 coding sequence is TGCAGCGTTGAACTAGTTGGCAGGGGAGACTATGGCTACACCTTC. Protein: CSVELVGRGDYGYTF.

The V call is TRBV6-1, the J call TRBJ1-2; possibly TRBD1 for D (5 bases). The germline V gene has CDR1 MNHNS and CDR2 SASEGT. The V and J ends lost 0 bases and 0 bases respectively, with 8 bases between them. The CDR3 consists of 15 residues. In nucleotides, the CDR3 is TGTGCCAGCAGTGAAGCGACAGTCCCTAACTATGGCTACACCTTC. This sequence encodes CASSEATVPNYGYTF.

This chain uses TRBV9 with TRBJ2-3, with a tentative D call TRBD2 (6 bases). CDR3 size: 16 residues. Germline assignment: CDR1 SGDLS and CDR2 YYNGEE. V was shortened by 3 bases and J by 0 bases, with 14 bases between the two germline ends. The CDR3 protein is CASSATSGGSTDTQYF. DNA of the CDR3: TGTGCCAGCAGCGCGACTAGTGGGGGAAGCACAGATACGCAGTATTTT.

The chain links TRBV4-1 to TRBJ1-4, with a weak D call TRBD1 (5 bases). CDR1 is MGHRA, CDR2 YSYEKL, per germline. The CDR3 extends over 14 amino acids. The V end was cut by 4 bases, the J end by 8 bases, with 14 bases between. CDR3 DNA sequence: TGCGCCAGCAGCCCCCGGGGGAGGTGGGAAAAACTGTTTTTT. Protein product: CASSPRGRWEKLFF.

V usage is TRBV29-1 and J usage is TRBJ1-1; weak D call: TRBD1 (6 bases). The CDR3 sequence is 13 residues long. V was shortened by 5 bases and J by 5 bases, with 15 bases between the two germline ends. From germline, CDR1 is SQVTM and CDR2 ANQGSEA. In DNA form, the CDR3 reads TGCAGCGTTCAAAAAGGGGGAGATACTGAAGCTTTCTTT. Translating gives CSVQKGGDTEAFF.

In DNA, the CDR3 is TGTGCCAGCAGCCCCTGGACTAGCGTCGGATACAATGAGCAGTTCTTC. Translated: CASSPWTSVGYNEQFF. This rearrangement joins TRBV5-6 to TRBJ2-1; 9 nucleotides match TRBD2. Germline V lookup: CDR1 SGHDT, CDR2 YYEEEE. The trim removed 4 bases at V and 4 bases at J, leaving 9 bases unmatched. The CDR3 length is 16 residues.

V gene TRBV13 combines with J gene TRBJ2-6; the match to TRBD1 covers 9 bases. The CDR3 loop spans 18 amino acids. Germline values: CDR1 PRHDT, CDR2 FYEKMQ (reference sequence). The J segment lost 1 base and the V segment lost 4 bases, leaving 8 bases of the junction unmatched. CDR3 DNA: TGTGCCAGCAGCTCACCCGGGACAGGGAGTTCTGGGGCCAACGTCCTGACTTTC. Its protein product is CASSSPGTGSSGANVLTF.

The V and J genes are TRBV6-6 and TRBJ1-1; possible D gene TRBD1, 5 bases. The CDR3 runs 12 residues. Germline V gene sequence: CDR1 MNHNY, CDR2 SVGAGI (reference sequence). V was shortened by 7 bases and J by 7 bases, with 13 bases between the two germline ends. In nucleotides, the CDR3 is TGTGCCAGCACAAGAGGGGCAGATGAAGCTTTCTTT. Amino acid sequence: CASTRGADEAFF.

In this sample, this clone is medium-sized. The rearrangement joins TRBV6-6 to TRBJ2-7, with D unclear. The germline V and J ends were trimmed by 0 bases and 1 base, with 4 bases remaining between them. Germline V gene lookup returns CDR1 MNHNY and CDR2 SVGAGI (reference sequence). This CDR3 spans 13 amino acids. The CDR3 DNA sequence: TGTGCCAGCAGTTACTCGGGGTCCTACGAGCAGTACTTC. As protein: CASSYSGSYEQYF.

This clone is termed large. V usage is TRBV4-1 and J usage is TRBJ1-1; D possibly corresponds to TRBD1 (5 bases). V dropped 3 bases and J dropped 1 base, with 12 bases sitting between them. This CDR3 region has 15 residues. Germline-derived CDR1 and CDR2 are MGHRA and YSYEKL. CDR3 nucleotide sequence: TGCGCCAGCAGCCATGCCCGGGACGAGAACACTGAAGCTTTCTTT. Residues: CASSHARDENTEAFF.

The genes are TRBV29-1 and TRBJ2-1, with 7 positions matching TRBD1. Per the germline V gene, CDR1 is SQVTM and CDR2 is ANQGSEA. The trim removed 5 bases at V and 3 bases at J, leaving 4 bases unmatched. This CDR3 is built from 13 residues. CDR3 bases: TGCAGCGTTCTGACAGGGTTCTACAATGAGCAGTTCTTC. Amino acids: CSVLTGFYNEQFF.

CDR3 DNA: TGTGCCAGCAGTTCCGGACATGGCTACACCTTC. Translating gives CASSSGHGYTF. This chain connects TRBV27 to TRBJ1-2; D is uncertain. CDR3 length equals 11 residues. Trimming removed 4 bases at V and 6 bases at J, with 6 bases between. CDR1 MNHEY and CDR2 SMNVEV come from the germline V gene (reference sequence).

The chain combines TRBV6-4 with TRBJ2-5; D unresolved. TRBJ2-7 matches the DNA end more closely, so the J call is doubtful. The CDR3 spans 13 residues. The V gene's germline CDR1 is MRHNA and CDR2 SNTAGT. CDR3 bases: TGTGCCAGCAGTTACGGATTCTCCTACGAGCAGTACTTC. Its protein is CASSYGFSYEQYF.

There are a few counts of this clone. The genes are TRBV15 and TRBJ1-2; unclear D gene. The CDR3 is 15 residues long. Germline loops: CDR1 LNHNV, CDR2 YYDKDF (reference sequence). V lost 1 base and J lost 3, with 12 bases in between. The CDR3 nucleotides read TGTGCCACCAGCAGAGTCGTAAGCGACTACTATGGCTACACCTTC. It yields the protein CATSRVVSDYYGYTF.

The chain couples TRBV18 to TRBJ1-1; 11 bases align to TRBD1. The germline V gene has CDR1 KGHSH and CDR2 LQKENI. Losses at the gene ends were 6 bases for V and 5 bases for J; bases not matched to a gene: 17. The CDR3 contains 18 residues. The CDR3 DNA reads as TGTGCCAGCTCGCAAAGGACAGGGGGCAGGATTCCCGAGACTGAAGCTTTCTTT. Its translation: CASSQRTGGRIPETEAFF. The full variable domain, rest sourced from reference TRBV18 and TRBJ1-1, is NAGVMQNPRHLVRRRGQEARLRCSPMKGHSHVYWYRQLPEEGLKFMVYLQKENIIDESGMPKERFSAEFPKEGPSILRIQQVVRGDSAAYFCASSQRTGGRIPETEAFFGQGTRLTVV.

Only a few counts were recorded for this clone. CDR3 residues: CASRRRGTEAFF. The CDR3 DNA follows: TGTGCCAGCAGGCGTAGAGGGACTGAAGCTTTCTTT. This chain links TRBV27 with TRBJ1-1; D gene unclear. Germline-derived CDR1 and CDR2 are MNHEY and SMNVEV (reference sequence). The CDR3 consists of 12 residues. V lost 6 bases and J lost 5, with 10 bases in between.

The V gene is TRBV6-1, the J gene TRBJ2-7; D is possibly TRBD2 (6 bases). This CDR3 has 15 amino acids. Trimming cost V 6 bases and J 3 bases, with 18 bases left between them. Germline V gene sequence: CDR1 MNHNS, CDR2 SASEGT. The CDR3 bases are TGTGCCAGCAGAACCGAGTTGGCGGGGAACTACGAGCAGTACTTC. It encodes CASRTELAGNYEQYF.

The rearrangement uses TRBV5-8 and TRBJ2-1; D unresolved. The V end was cut by 5 bases, the J end by 4 bases, with 7 bases between. Germline V gene sequence: CDR1 SGHTS, CDR2 YDEGEE. This CDR3 is built from 12 residues. The DNA of the CDR3 is TGTGCCAGCAGACTTGTGTACAATGAGCAGTTCTTC. Its translation: CASRLVYNEQFF.

V gene TRBV4-3 combines with J gene TRBJ1-4; D is ambiguous. In germline, CDR1 is LGHNA, CDR2 YSLEER. This CDR3 is built from 16 residues. Between the trimmed V and J ends, which lost 1 base and 4 bases, there was a span of 13 bases. CDR3 bases: TGCGCCAGCAGCCAAGGTACGGCAGCGATTAATGAAAAACTGTTTTTT. This codes for CASSQGTAAINEKLFF.

This chain uses TRBV7-9 with TRBJ2-3; D is undetermined. CDR1 and CDR2 from the germline V gene are SEHNR and FQNEAQ (reference sequence). The CDR3 spans 11 residues. V shed 2 bases and J shed 3 bases, with 0 bases lying between them. The CDR3 sequence: CASSLTDTQYF. In DNA form, the CDR3 reads TGTGCCAGCAGCTTAACAGATACGCAGTATTTT. The complete variable domain, with remaining parts taken from reference TRBV7-9 and TRBJ2-3, reads DTGVSQNPRHKITKRGQNVTFRCDPISEHNRLYWYRQTLGQGPEFLTYFQNEAQLEKSRLLSDRFSAERPKGSFSTLEIQRTEQGDSAMYLCASSLTDTQYFGPGTRLTVL.

This chain links TRBV7-9 with TRBJ1-4, with a tentative D call TRBD1 (6 bases). The V and J ends lost 6 bases and 4 bases respectively, with 12 bases between them. Germline-derived CDR1 and CDR2 are SEHNR and FQNEAQ (reference sequence). The CDR3 consists of 14 residues. CDR3 in amino acids: CASRDTGINEKLFF. In DNA, the CDR3 is TGTGCCAGCAGGGACACAGGGATTAATGAAAAACTGTTTTTT.

The chain has TRBV27 and TRBJ1-1; a possible D gene is TRBD1 (5 bases). Germline values: CDR1 MNHEY, CDR2 SMNVEV (reference sequence). The CDR3 spans 13 residues. Between the trimmed V and J ends, which lost 0 bases and 6 bases, there was a span of 8 bases. The chain's CDR3 is CASSLSEGAEAFF. In DNA, the CDR3 is TGTGCCAGCAGTTTATCGGAAGGGGCTGAAGCTTTCTTT.

V is TRBV5-4 and J is TRBJ2-1; D unclear. CDR3 length equals 11 residues. V was trimmed by 0 bases and J by 6 bases, leaving 1 base between them. Germline assignment: CDR1 SGHNT and CDR2 YYREEE (reference sequence). The CDR3 protein is CASSLGNEQFF. The CDR3 nucleotides are TGTGCCAGCAGCTTGGGCAATGAGCAGTTCTTC.

This chain links TRBV9 with TRBJ1-1; D is perhaps TRBD1 (6 bases). The V gene's germline CDR1 is SGDLS and CDR2 YYNGEE. The CDR3 runs 16 residues. The V end was cut by 0 bases, the J end by 4 bases, with 16 bases between. The CDR3 DNA is TGTGCCAGCAGCGTAGGTGGGGGGCGCGGGGCCACTGAAGCTTTCTTT. Translated, it gives CASSVGGGRGATEAFF.